The 32 T cell receptor beta chains given below trace back to one sample, sequenced in a study of CD8 T cells in ankylosing spondylitis. Study-level points and caveats: Characteristic, it appeared, of ankylosing spondylitis blood was a TCR beta motif of 7 or 8 highly homologous variants.

These receptors' targets are unknown. MiXCR, run by TCRdb on the 5' RACE reads, gives a single entry per CDR3 protein. Seen here are approximately 550,000 distinct CDR3 sequences, roughly 13% observed once, and the top ten hold approximately 6.3%. The material sequenced was blood, either unsorted or a sorted T cell fraction (not recorded which). The receptors derive from a male donor with ankylosing spondylitis.

The rearrangement joins TRBV12-3 or TRBV12-4 to TRBJ2-7; no firm D call. CDR3 length equals 13 residues. The V and J ends lost 1 base and 4 bases respectively, with 8 bases between them. DNA of the CDR3: TGTGCCAGCAGTTTAGGGCTAGATTACGAGCAGTACTTC. This encodes CASSLGLDYEQYF.

This clonotype was recorded a few times. The J gene is TRBJ1-1, the V gene TRBV5-1, with TRBD1 matching 8 bases. The CDR3 consists of 14 residues. The J segment lost 2 bases and the V segment lost 4 bases, leaving 4 bases of the junction unmatched. CDR1 is SGHRS, CDR2 YFSETQ, per germline. As DNA, the CDR3 is TGCGCCAGCAGCACGGACAGGGTCAACACTGAAGCTTTCTTT. Residues: CASSTDRVNTEAFF.

In this sample, this clonotype turned up many times. The chain recombines TRBV2 with TRBJ2-2; 8 bases match TRBD2. CDR3 length: 15 amino acids. After removal of 0 bases from V and 4 bases from J, the junction contained 1 base not matched to a gene. The germline V gene has CDR1 SNHLY and CDR2 FYNNEI. CDR3 in DNA: TGTGCCAGCAGTGAAGCTAGCGGGGTCACCGGGGAGCTGTTTTTT. It encodes CASSEASGVTGELFF.

The V gene is TRBV20-1, the J gene TRBJ1-6, with 7 bases aligning to TRBD1. This CDR3 has 13 amino acids. Germline CDR1 and CDR2: DFQATT and SNEGSKA (reference sequence). Losses at the gene ends were 3 bases for V and 7 bases for J; bases not matched to a gene: 3. The CDR3 sequence is CSARSRGNSPLHF. DNA for the CDR3: TGCAGTGCTAGGTCCAGGGGGAATTCACCCCTCCACTTT.

This clonotype was seen more than once but under ten times. The chain couples TRBV7-2 to TRBJ2-1; D tentatively reads TRBD1 or TRBD2 (5 bases each). The CDR3 is 13 amino acids. Trimming shortened V by 4 bases and J by 9 bases, and 13 bases separated the two germline ends. Germline lookup yields CDR1 SGHTA and CDR2 FQGNSA. CDR3 sequence: CASSSRGVTEQFF. The CDR3 DNA reads as TGTGCCAGCAGCTCGAGAGGGGTAACTGAGCAGTTCTTC.

This clonotype was counted only a few times. The chain is built from TRBV10-3 and TRBJ2-7, with 7 bases lining up with TRBD1. The CDR3 sequence is 13 residues long. Germline assignment: CDR1 ENHRY and CDR2 SYGVKD. Trimming at V came to 5 bases and at J to 2 bases, leaving 3 bases not matched to a gene. The CDR3 DNA reads TGTGCCATCAGTACAGGGGACGCCTACGAGCAGTACGTC. This translates into CAISTGDAYEQYV.

The CDR3 loop is CASTLSGTNTGELFF. DNA for the CDR3: TGTGCCAGCACCCTCAGCGGGACGAACACCGGGGAGCTGTTTTTT. V and J are TRBV12-3 or TRBV12-4 and TRBJ2-2, with TRBD2 matching over 7 bases. This CDR3 region has 15 residues. V lost 7 bases, J lost 0 bases, and 5 bases stayed unmatched.

This clonotype occurred a few times. The V and J genes are TRBV5-1 and TRBJ2-5; 9 bases are a match to TRBD1. After removal of 5 bases from V and 5 bases from J, the junction contained 1 base not matched to a gene. The CDR3 runs 12 residues. Germline V gene sequence: CDR1 SGHRS, CDR2 YFSETQ. CDR3 loop: CASRTGGETQYF. In nucleotides, the CDR3 is TGCGCCAGCAGGACAGGGGGGGAGACCCAGTACTTC.

This clonotype was found a few times. This chain connects TRBV5-1 to TRBJ1-3; perhaps TRBD1 as D (5 bases). Trimming removed 0 bases from V and 2 bases from J, with 12 bases in between. The CDR3 contains 16 residues. The germline gives CDR1 SGHRS, CDR2 YFSETQ. The CDR3 DNA sequence: TGCGCCAGCAGCTTGGACGGGGACGGGCCTGGAAACACCATATATTTT. Protein product: CASSLDGDGPGNTIYF.

This clonotype was seen only a few times. The genes are TRBV11-2 and TRBJ1-2; 8 positions match TRBD1. The germline V gene has CDR1 SGHAT and CDR2 FQNNGV. Germline trimming cut 5 bases from V and 7 bases from J; bases unmatched to any gene: 6. The CDR3 covers 13 residues. The CDR3 DNA sequence: TGTGCCAGCAGCACCCAGGGGGCTATTGGCTACACCTTC. This gives the protein CASSTQGAIGYTF.

This clonotype has only a few counts. V is TRBV2 and J is TRBJ2-1; 11 nucleotides match TRBD2. This CDR3 is built from 14 residues. V was clipped by 10 bases and J by 10 bases; unmatched bases: 12. Looked up from germline, CDR1 is SNHLY and CDR2 is FYNNEI. CDR3 nucleotides: TGTGCCACCACCGGGACTAGCGGACTGATGGAGCAGTTCTTC. This translates into CATTGTSGLMEQFF. The variable domain in full, completed from reference TRBV2 and TRBJ2-1, reads EPEVTQTPSHQVTQMGQEVILRCVPISNHLYFYWYRQILGQKVEFLVSFYNNEISEKSEIFDDQFSVERPDGSNFTLKIRSTKLEDSAMYFCATTGTSGLMEQFFGPGTRLTVL.

This clonotype was seen a handful of times. The chain has TRBV12-3 or TRBV12-4 and TRBJ2-1; TRBD2 matches at 10 bases. Germline trimming cut 3 bases from V and 8 bases from J; bases unmatched to any gene: 10. The CDR3 spans 16 residues. The chain's CDR3 is CASSFELAGNVDEQFF. The CDR3 nucleotides are TGTGCCAGCAGTTTTGAACTAGCGGGAAACGTAGATGAGCAGTTCTTC.

This clonotype was counted only a few times. DNA for the CDR3: TGTGCCAGCAGCTTAGCGCTCACAGGGTTGAACGGCTACACCTTC. This gives the protein CASSLALTGLNGYTF. The rearrangement uses TRBV7-9 and TRBJ1-2; TRBD1 might be the D (6 bases). The germline V and J ends were trimmed by 0 bases and 8 bases, with 16 bases remaining between them. This CDR3 has 15 residues. The V gene's germline CDR1 is SEHNR and CDR2 FQNEAQ (reference sequence).

This clonotype was picked up a small number of times. V usage is TRBV30 and J usage is TRBJ1-5; D is ambiguous. Germline V CDR1 and CDR2: GTSNPN, SVGIG (reference sequence). The V end lost 2 bases, the J end lost 6 bases, and 11 bases lay between the germline ends. The length of the CDR3 is 13 residues. CDR3 nucleotides: TGTGCCTGGAGTCGGTTGGAGAGTCAGCCCCAGCATTTT. Translating gives CAWSRLESQPQHF.

In this sample, this clonotype turned up many times. The chain uses TRBV12-3 or TRBV12-4 and TRBJ1-2; 7 bases agree with TRBD1. The CDR3 has 15 residues. The J segment lost 6 bases and the V segment lost 5 bases, leaving 12 bases of the junction unmatched. In nucleotides, the CDR3 is TGTGCCAGCAGTCCTTTGCTCAGGGGGGCCCATGGCTACACCTTC. Protein sequence: CASSPLLRGAHGYTF.

This clonotype was picked up a small number of times. This chain uses TRBV5-1 with TRBJ2-2; no clear D. V was shortened by 0 bases and J by 0 bases, with 6 bases between the two germline ends. The CDR3 is 15 amino acids. Germline V gene data show CDR1 as SGHRS and CDR2 as YFSETQ. The CDR3 spells CASSLARPNTGELFF. The CDR3 coding sequence is TGCGCCAGCAGCTTGGCGCGGCCGAACACCGGGGAGCTGTTTTTT. Combining the CDR3 with reference TRBV5-1 and TRBJ2-2 gives the whole variable domain KAGVTQTPRYLIKTRGQQVTLSCSPISGHRSVSWYQQTPGQGLQFLFEYFSETQRNKGNFPGRFSGRQFSNSRSEMNVSTLELGDSALYLCASSLARPNTGELFFGEGSRLTVL.

The rearrangement joins TRBV12-3 or TRBV12-4 to TRBJ2-5, with 9 positions matching TRBD1. The V segment lost 3 bases and the J segment 4 bases; nucleotides outside the gene matches: 6. The CDR3 has 15 residues. The CDR3: CASSFGQGRVETQYF. CDR3 DNA sequence: TGTGCCAGCAGTTTTGGACAGGGGAGGGTAGAGACCCAGTACTTC.

There are a few counts of this clonotype. CDR3 region: CSARVAPTGELFF. Written as DNA, the CDR3 is TGCAGTGCTAGAGTAGCGCCTACCGGGGAGCTGTTTTTT. The chain links TRBV20-1 to TRBJ2-2; maybe TRBD2 (5 bases). V lost 1 base, J lost 5 bases, and 8 bases lay in between. The CDR3 has 13 residues. Germline V CDR1 and CDR2: DFQATT, SNEGSKA (reference sequence).

This clonotype was seen a few times. V and J are TRBV7-2 and TRBJ2-1; TRBD2 aligns across 9 bases. CDR3 length: 14 residues. Germline V gives CDR1 SGHTA, CDR2 FQGNSA. V lost 5 bases and J lost 8; bases outside the gene matches: 7. CDR3 amino acids: CASSTRTSADEQFF. CDR3 DNA: TGTGCCAGCAGCACCAGGACTAGCGCGGATGAGCAGTTCTTC.

This clonotype has a count of ten or more. This rearrangement joins TRBV3-1 to TRBJ2-5, with D perhaps TRBD2 (7 bases). CDR3 length equals 16 residues. Germline values: CDR1 LGHDT, CDR2 YNNKEL (reference sequence). Trimming took off 2 bases at V and 5 bases at J, with 18 bases between the two ends. Here the CDR3 reads CASSQNPGGTAETQYF. The CDR3 nucleotides are TGTGCCAGCAGCCAAAATCCGGGGGGCACGGCGGAGACCCAGTACTTC.

This clonotype was observed many times. V is TRBV12-3 or TRBV12-4 and J is TRBJ2-7; D may be TRBD1 or TRBD2 (5 bases each). V lost 7 bases and J 1 base, leaving 11 bases between the germline ends. The CDR3 length is 13 residues. The CDR3 DNA sequence: TGTGCCAGCAAAGGGACCCAATCCTACGAGCAGTACTTC. Translating it yields CASKGTQSYEQYF.

This clonotype was seen many times. V and J are TRBV6-5 and TRBJ2-7; D might be TRBD2 (5 bases). The CDR3 loop spans 14 amino acids. Germline loops: CDR1 MNHEY, CDR2 SVGAGI. Trimming took off 1 base at V and 3 bases at J, with 10 bases between the two ends. The CDR3 DNA is TGTGCCAGCAGTTACTTGAGGGAATTCTACGAGCAGTACTTC. As protein: CASSYLREFYEQYF.

This chain uses TRBV9 with TRBJ1-1, with 7 bases that match TRBD1. Germline V gene lookup returns CDR1 SGDLS and CDR2 YYNGEE. The CDR3 has 14 residues. Trimming took 4 bases from V and 1 from J; bases not matched to a gene: 4. CDR3 coding DNA: TGTGCCAGCAGCCTATGGACAGGGAACACTGAAGCTTTCTTT. Its protein is CASSLWTGNTEAFF.

The sample holds a few counts of this clonotype. This chain links TRBV4-2 with TRBJ2-1; 7 bases are shared with TRBD2. The CDR3 is made up of 16 amino acids. CDR1 is LGHNA and CDR2 is YNFKEQ in the germline V gene. Trimming at V came to 4 bases and at J to 8 bases, leaving 14 bases not matched to a gene. For the CDR3, the DNA is TGTGCCAGCAGCCCGCTCACGGGAGGAAGGTTCGATGAGCAGTTCTTC. This gives the protein CASSPLTGGRFDEQFF.

V is TRBV4-1 and J is TRBJ2-5, with 13 positions matching TRBD2. Germline trimming cut 1 base from V and 4 bases from J; bases unmatched to any gene: 12. Germline V gene lookup returns CDR1 MGHRA and CDR2 YSYEKL. This CDR3 is built from 19 residues. The CDR3 DNA is TGCGCCAGCAGCCAAGGGGGCGGACTAGCGGGAGTAACTCCAGAGACCCAGTACTTC. Protein sequence: CASSQGGGLAGVTPETQYF.

This clonotype was observed a few times. V usage is TRBV20-1 and J usage is TRBJ2-5; 7 nucleotides agree with TRBD2. CDR3 length: 16 amino acids. Per the germline V gene, CDR1 is DFQATT and CDR2 is SNEGSKA (reference sequence). The J segment lost 5 bases and the V segment lost 0 bases, leaving 12 bases of the junction unmatched. The CDR3, as DNA: TGCAGTGCTAGAGATCTGAGGGAGGGCTGGGAGGAGACCCAGTACTTC. It encodes CSARDLREGWEETQYF.

This clonotype was counted at least ten times. V and J are TRBV7-9 and TRBJ1-5; D is possibly TRBD1 (5 bases). V lost 2 bases to trimming and J lost 11 bases, with 7 bases between them. The CDR3 consists of 11 residues. The germline V gene has CDR1 SEHNR and CDR2 FQNEAQ (reference sequence). CDR3 region: CASSLQGAQHF. The CDR3 DNA is TGTGCCAGCAGCTTACAGGGAGCCCAGCATTTT.

The sample holds a few counts of this clonotype. The chain employs TRBV7-2 and TRBJ2-7; 10 bases are shared with TRBD2. Germline-derived CDR1 and CDR2 are SGHTA and FQGNSA. The V and J ends lost 4 bases and 2 bases, in that order; junction bases with no gene match: 8. The CDR3 has 16 residues. Written as DNA, the CDR3 is TGTGCCAGCAGCTCAACCAGCGGGAGGGCCGCCTACGAGCAGTACTTC. This codes for CASSSTSGRAAYEQYF.

The rearrangement uses TRBV20-1 and TRBJ1-1; D unclear. The CDR3 runs 15 residues. Germline-derived CDR1 and CDR2 are DFQATT and SNEGSKA (reference sequence). Between the trimmed V and J ends, which lost 2 bases and 4 bases, there was a span of 17 bases. Here the CDR3 reads CSARLTGSGGTEAFF. DNA for the CDR3: TGCAGTGCTAGATTGACCGGGTCGGGTGGCACTGAAGCTTTCTTT.

This clonotype was detected a few times. The V and J genes are TRBV12-3 or TRBV12-4 and TRBJ2-2, with 8 positions matching TRBD2. Trimming took 6 bases from V and 4 from J; bases not matched to a gene: 4. This CDR3 contains 14 residues. The CDR3 bases are TGTGCCAGCAGGCCGGGGGGGGGCACCGGGGAGCTGTTTTTT. Translating it yields CASRPGGGTGELFF.

The chain combines TRBV6-1 with TRBJ1-1; a weak D match, TRBD1 (5 bases). The CDR3 has 15 amino acids. V dropped 7 bases and J dropped 4 bases, with 19 bases sitting between them. The germline gives CDR1 MNHNS, CDR2 SASEGT. This chain's CDR3 is CASIDGWRGGTEAFF. The CDR3 bases are TGTGCCAGCATCGACGGGTGGAGGGGCGGCACTGAAGCTTTCTTT.

This clonotype was observed a handful of times. The chain recombines TRBV5-1 with TRBJ2-6, with D unclear. CDR3 length equals 15 residues. Germline CDR1 and CDR2: SGHRS and YFSETQ. The V end lost 4 bases, the J end lost 0 bases, and 8 bases lay between the germline ends. The CDR3 DNA is TGCGCCAGCAGCATTGAGAGCTCTGGGGCCAACGTCCTGACTTTC. It codes for CASSIESSGANVLTF.